The 19 T cell receptor beta chains below all came from one sample that was sequenced in a study of T cell clonality in common variable immunodeficiency. Sequencing used immunoSEQ multiplex PCR; TCRdb keeps in-frame clones, though not all of them. The sample was found to contain about 52,000 clones, and every one recurs. Specimen: peripheral blood mononuclear cells. These receptors originate from a person aged 18 to 75 in good health.

In its sample, this clone was seen many times. The read ends 3 residues shy of where the CDR3 ends; the end is completed using the germline J gene. The J gene is TRBJ2-1, the V gene TRBV5-1; D remains unclear. The ends were cut back, 1 base at V and 5 bases at J, with 7 bases in the middle. The CDR3 is 13 residues long. Germline loops: CDR1 SGHRS, CDR2 YFSETQ. The part of the CDR3 DNA that was read is TGCGCCAGCAGCTTGATTTTTAACAATGAG. It yields the protein CASSLIFNNE. The whole CDR3 sequence is CASSLIFNNEQFF.

This clone was observed a handful of times. The CDR3 end falls 3 residues outside the read, so it is completed with the germline J gene. The chain employs TRBV20-1 and TRBJ2-3; 8 bases match TRBD2. Germline-derived CDR1 and CDR2 are DFQATT and SNEGSKA (reference sequence). This CDR3 is 15 amino acids long. The CDR3 spells CSARFGGGTQKTQYF. The part of the CDR3 DNA that was read is TGCAGTGCTAGGTTCGGGGGGGGGACTCAAAAGACG.

This clone has more than one count but fewer than ten. The read is 3 residues too short to cover the CDR3 end, so that end is filled in from the germline J gene. The chain has TRBV18 and TRBJ1-2; TRBD1 might be the D (5 bases). The CDR3 length is 15 residues. Germline V gives CDR1 KGHSH, CDR2 LQKENI. This CDR3 is CASSPGTSDYNDYTF. The CDR3 bases that were read are TGTGCCAGCTCACCAGGGACTAGCGACTACAATGAC.

This clone was recorded at least ten times. Read data end 3 residues before the CDR3 end; the end is taken from the germline J gene. V and J are TRBV2 and TRBJ2-5; 10 bases map to TRBD2. The CDR3 consists of 15 residues. The V gene's germline CDR1 is SNHLY and CDR2 FYNNEI. Unmatched junction bases numbered 9, after V lost 6 bases and J lost 5 bases. The CDR3 region is CASSESGRARETQYF. The CDR3 bases that were read are TGTGCCAGCAGCGAAAGCGGGAGGGCCAGGGAGACC. Combining the CDR3 with reference TRBV2 and TRBJ2-5 gives the whole variable domain EPEVTQTPSHQVTQMGQEVILRCVPISNHLYFYWYRQILGQKVEFLVSFYNNEISEKSEIFDDQFSVERPDGSNFTLKIRSTKLEDSAMYFCASSESGRARETQYFGPGTRLLVL.

This clone was detected only a few times. The read stops 3 residues short of the end of the CDR3; the missing end is completed from the germline J gene. V usage is TRBV20-1 and J usage is TRBJ1-6; 8 bases match TRBD1. Trimming at V came to 0 bases and at J to 8 bases, leaving 12 bases not matched to a gene. The CDR3 covers 17 residues. Germline assignment: CDR1 DFQATT and CDR2 SNEGSKA (reference sequence). CDR3 bases read: TGCAGTGCTAGAGATCTAAGACAGGGGTCTCCGGATTCACCC. Its protein is CSARDLRQGSPDSP. The full-length CDR3 reads as CSARDLRQGSPDSPLHF.

For this clone: The missing CDR3 end, 3 residues past where the read stops, is filled in from the germline J gene. V is TRBV20-1 and J is TRBJ2-3; no clear D. The CDR3 loop spans 13 amino acids. The V gene's germline CDR1 is DFQATT and CDR2 SNEGSKA (reference sequence). CDR3 protein: CSASPQRNQPQYF. CDR3 DNA (partial): TGCAGTGCTAGTCCACAGAGAAATCAGCCG.

This clone was counted ten times or more. The read stops 3 residues short of the end of the CDR3; the missing end is completed from the germline J gene. The V gene is TRBV5-1, the J gene TRBJ2-7; 9 nucleotides match TRBD2. The CDR3 is made up of 16 amino acids. Germline CDR1 SGHRS, CDR2 YFSETQ. Trimming removed 6 bases from V and 0 bases from J; junction bases left unmatched: 10. CDR3 DNA, as far as it was read: TGCGCCAGCACCCCCGTCCCGGGACTAGCCTCCTACGAG. The encoded protein is CASTPVPGLASYE. The complete CDR3 protein is CASTPVPGLASYEQYF.

This clone was observed a few times. The missing CDR3 end, 3 residues past where the read stops, is filled in from the germline J gene. This chain connects TRBV7-2 to TRBJ2-7; perhaps TRBD2 as D (5 bases). This CDR3 has 13 amino acids. CDR1 and CDR2 from the germline V gene are SGHTA and FQGNSA. V lost 3 bases and J lost 1, with 7 bases in between. The CDR3 protein is CASSFSGSYEQYF. The part of the CDR3 DNA that was read is TGTGCCAGCAGCTTTTCGGGGTCCTACGAG.

This clone was detected many times. Incomplete CDR3 DNA: TGCAGTGCTAGAGAGTGGGGACTAGCGGGGGGGACCAGGAAGACC. Encoded protein: CSAREWGLAGGTRKT. In full, the CDR3 reads CSAREWGLAGGTRKTQYF. The gene calls are TRBV20-1 and TRBJ2-5, with 16 bases lining up with TRBD2. The CDR3 is cut off 3 residues early in the read; its end comes from the germline J gene. Germline loops: CDR1 DFQATT, CDR2 SNEGSKA (reference sequence). CDR3 size: 18 residues. V was pared by 0 bases and J by 6 bases, with 10 bases of the junction left unmatched.

This clone was seen ten or more times. From the germline J gene comes the end of the CDR3, since the read stops 3 residues before it. Additional DNA sequences in this sample encode the identical CDR3. This chain joins TRBV6-4 and TRBJ2-1, with TRBD2 identical over 12 bases. Trimming cost V 2 bases and J 4 bases; bases outside gene matches: 0. The CDR3 has 15 residues. The germline gives CDR1 MRHNA, CDR2 SNTAGT. CDR3 loop: CASSDGTSGYNEQFF. CDR3 DNA (partial): TGTGCCAGCAGTGACGGGACTAGCGGGTACAATGAG.

This clone was observed a handful of times. The read falls 3 residues short of the CDR3 end, and the missing part is taken from the germline J gene. The chain joins TRBV30 to TRBJ2-2; 9 nucleotides line up with TRBD1. The CDR3 has 15 amino acids. Germline V lookup: CDR1 GTSNPN, CDR2 SVGIG (reference sequence). Partial CDR3 DNA: TGTGCCTGGAGTGTACTCGGACAGGGGCATTCACCG. The encoded protein is CAWSVLGQGHSP. The CDR3 as a whole reads CAWSVLGQGHSPLFF.

This clone was observed many times. CDR3 DNA (partial): TGTGCCAGCAGTCCTACCGGGACACCGAGGGGCTATGGC. It specifies CASSPTGTPRGYG. The whole CDR3 is CASSPTGTPRGYGYTF. The chain uses TRBV6-2 or TRBV6-3 and TRBJ1-2, with a possible D match to TRBD1 (6 bases). The read ends 3 residues before the CDR3 terminus; that terminus is restored from the germline J gene. Per germline, CDR1 MNHEY and CDR2 SVGEGT. V was trimmed by 5 bases and J by 4 bases, leaving 20 bases between them. The CDR3 consists of 16 residues.

This clone was seen ten or more times. The read gets to within 3 residues of the CDR3 end, and the germline J gene fills in the rest. Other nucleotide sequences in the sample specify the same CDR3. The chain couples TRBV14 to TRBJ2-7; TRBD1 is a possible D gene (5 bases). Trimming took 2 bases from V and 2 from J, leaving 13 bases between them. The length of the CDR3 is 15 residues. Germline V gene lookup returns CDR1 SGHDN and CDR2 FVKESK. The CDR3: CASSQPTGYPYEQYF. The sequenced part of the CDR3 DNA is TGTGCCAGCAGCCAACCCACAGGTTATCCCTACGAG.

Many counts were recorded for this clone. The read terminates 3 residues ahead of where the CDR3 ends, so the germline J gene completes it. The chain uses TRBV6-2 or TRBV6-3 and TRBJ1-2; D remains unclear. The CDR3 has 13 amino acids. V lost 6 bases and J lost 4, with 12 bases in between. In germline, CDR1 is MNHEY, CDR2 SVGEGT. CDR3 residues: CASRESNSYGYTF. CDR3 bases read: TGTGCCAGCAGGGAGTCTAACAGCTATGGC.

Only a few counts were recorded for this clone. With a much larger clone just one base away, this may be a read error. The read terminates 3 residues before the CDR3 end, so the remaining end is supplied by the germline J gene. The chain joins TRBV7-9 to TRBJ1-4; TRBD1 might be the D (6 bases). Germline assignment: CDR1 SEHNR and CDR2 FQNEAQ (reference sequence). There are 14 residues in the CDR3. The CDR3 reads CASSHGQYNSPLFF. The DNA read from the CDR3 is TGTGCCAGCAGCCATGGACAGTATAATTCACCA. The variable domain in full, completed from reference TRBV7-9 and TRBJ1-4, reads DTGVSQNPRHKITKRGQNVTFRCDPISEHNRLYWYRQTLGQGPEFLTYFQNEAQLEKSRLLSDRFSAERPKGSFSTLEIQRTEQGDSAMYLCASSHGQYNSPLFFGSGTQLSVL.

This clone was observed many times. The CDR3 is CANGQQGEANYGYTF. The sequenced CDR3 bases are TGTGCCAACGGACAACAGGGAGAGGCTAACTATGGC. The V and J genes are TRBV5-8 and TRBJ1-2; maybe TRBD1 (6 bases). The sequenced fragment ends 3 residues before the CDR3 boundary, so the rest is inferred from the germline J gene. The CDR3 has 15 residues. V was clipped by 9 bases and J by 0 bases, with 18 bases between them. CDR1 SGHTS and CDR2 YDEGEE come from the germline V gene.

About this clone: The DNA ends 3 residues before the CDR3 does, and the rest of the CDR3 is filled in from the germline J gene. This chain connects TRBV7-9 to TRBJ2-7, with TRBD1 matching over 8 bases. Germline values: CDR1 SEHNR, CDR2 FQNEAQ (reference sequence). The V segment lost 4 bases and the J segment 0 bases; nucleotides outside the gene matches: 5. This CDR3 region has 15 residues. CDR3 residues: CASSSWDRYSYEQYF. Partial CDR3 DNA: TGTGCCAGCAGCTCCTGGGACAGGTACTCCTACGAG.

At least ten counts were recorded for this clone. The read falls 3 residues short of the CDR3 end, and the missing part is taken from the germline J gene. This rearrangement joins TRBV24-1 to TRBJ2-3; 8 positions match TRBD2. The germline V gene has CDR1 KGHDR and CDR2 SFDVKD. V shed 6 bases, J shed 2 bases, and the junction held 3 bases outside the gene matches. The CDR3 has 14 residues. The CDR3 DNA, read in part, is TGTGCCACCAGTCAAGCGGGAGCCACAGATACG. Protein: CATSQAGATDT. The whole CDR3 sequence is CATSQAGATDTQYF.

This clone has more than one count but fewer than ten. The read is 3 residues too short to cover the CDR3 end, so that end is filled in from the germline J gene. The chain joins TRBV20-1 to TRBJ2-1; D call uncertain. V lost 6 bases to trimming and J lost 5 bases, with 23 bases between them. The CDR3 extends over 16 amino acids. Germline assignment: CDR1 DFQATT and CDR2 SNEGSKA (reference sequence). CDR3 DNA (partial): TGCAGTGCCCTCGTGAATAGCCGTTGTTGGAACAATGAG. Its protein is CSALVNSRCWNNE. From start to end, the CDR3 is CSALVNSRCWNNEQFF.